This is a list of T cell receptor beta chains from one sample in a study of beta chain features in type 1 diabetes. Profiling relied on immunoSEQ multiplex PCR, and the TCRdb table lists in-frame clones only, not all of them. The top ten clones hold about 1.5% of a sample with about 52,000 clones, over 40% of them seen once. Input material: Tregs from blood. These TCRs come from a man younger than 45 with type 1 diabetes. The CDR3 runs from the conserved cysteine through the conserved F or W.

J,V,CDR3
TRBJ2-3,TRBV2,CASKLAGGTDTQYF
TRBJ1-5,TRBV19,CASSSPGQAGNQPQHF
TRBJ2-7,TRBV2,CASKASETYEQYF
-,TRBV7-9,CASSLGGEGTGSYEQYF
TRBJ2-1,TRBV7-3,CASSYMEGSGGNEQFF
TRBJ1-2,TRBV29-1,CSVEEGFDGYTF
TRBJ1-1,TRBV18,CASSPLRNTEAFF
TRBJ2-3,TRBV7-2,CASSLAGGTDTQYF
TRBJ1-1,TRBV7-8,CASLRGMNTEAFF
TRBJ2-5,TRBV5-1,CASSPTAGGETQYF
TRBJ2-7,TRBV4-1,CASSQDPSGGRYEQYF
TRBJ2-7,TRBV11-3,CASSLDLRGKQYF
TRBJ2-5,TRBV7-2,CASSSGQGAAQYF
TRBJ2-1,TRBV5-1,CATRIAGDEQFF
TRBJ2-5,TRBV6-1,CASIRVSQETQYF
TRBJ2-5,TRBV5-1,CASSIATDWGETQYF
TRBJ1-2,TRBV15,CATSRAQGYGYTF
TRBJ1-2,TRBV5-1,CASSSRGLAIYGYTF
TRBJ1-1,TRBV28,CASSGTDTEAFF
TRBJ1-2,TRBV28,CASSLDGYGYTF
TRBJ2-7,TRBV7-9,CASSEKGTPPRDEQYF
TRBJ2-6,TRBV13,CASSLKWVPGAGANVLTF
TRBJ1-5,TRBV6-6,CASRNTGTGINQPQHF
TRBJ2-6,TRBV11-2,CASRRSGTGGLGANVLTF
TRBJ1-5,TRBV7-2,CASSPLRGSNQPQHF
TRBJ2-7,TRBV19,CASSIVGLTYEQYF
TRBJ2-5,TRBV11-2,CASSSGQQETQYF
TRBJ2-7,TRBV28,CASSRGQTAREQYF
TRBJ1-1,TRBV6-6,CASSLVPTEAFF
TRBJ2-7,TRBV6-1,CASSEGASGRAYEQYF
TRBJ1-6,TRBV13,CASSRQGAEHSPLHF
TRBJ2-3,TRBV7-8,CASSLEEGGTQYF
TRBJ1-1,TRBV5-1,CASSLTGGTITEAFF
TRBJ2-1,TRBV27,CASSQLAGNNEQFF
TRBJ2-1,TRBV6-5,CASSRLAGVYEQFF
TRBJ1-4,TRBV19,CASSILGTGGREKLFF
TRBJ2-7,TRBV10-3,CAISESIGTGVGEQYF
TRBJ2-7,TRBV4-2,CASSQDKQGRGGFSYEQYF
TRBJ1-2,TRBV28,CASSPLSPPGNGYTF
TRBJ2-3,TRBV2,CASSEIRGDTQYF
TRBJ2-1,TRBV2,CASSVRDWEQFF
TRBJ1-5,TRBV28,CASSFGIGRGNQPQHF
TRBJ2-3,TRBV7-2,CASSSPGSDTQYF
TRBJ1-2,TRBV4-2,CASSQDPDYGYTF
TRBJ2-1,TRBV7-3,CASSLRLADYNEQFF
TRBJ2-1,TRBV18,CASSPSGSSYNEQFF
TRBJ2-7,TRBV4-1,CASSQSPVAGLSYEQYF
TRBJ2-1,TRBV4-2,CASSQGTGSEQFF
TRBJ2-3,TRBV30,CAWNPPGRTDTQYF
TRBJ1-6,TRBV7-3,CASSLQGGSPLHF
TRBJ2-1,TRBV18,CASSRKREDLNEQFF
TRBJ1-1,TRBV7-4,CASSSEQGRTLKNTEAFF
TRBJ2-7,TRBV4-1,CASRSVSSYEQYF
TRBJ1-1,TRBV9,CASSVDRNTEAFF
TRBJ2-5,TRBV5-1,CASKAGDRGSETQYF
TRBJ2-7,TRBV7-2,CASSPSLLAGLGEQYF
TRBJ2-7,TRBV6-1,CASTQSVYEQYF
TRBJ2-2,TRBV19,CASSIRETGELFF
TRBJ2-1,TRBV2,CASRETGTPPFF
TRBJ1-1,TRBV28,CASTSGTADTEAFF